This TCR beta chain was observed in a study of cytomegalovirus exposure and HLA in healthy donors. Concerning this clone itself: The target antigen is unknown.

Regarding the study as a whole: The authors later linked a missense DCLRE1C variant to TCR beta V- and J-gene trimming.

In the PCR, 60 Vbeta and 13 Jbeta primers were used. Clones were read by immunoSEQ multiplex PCR, and TCRdb kept only the in-frame ones, dropping some. The profile covers more than 200,000 clones, with 75% to 80% appearing a single time and 1.5% to 2% taken by the ten largest. The CDR3 length is 12 residues. Germline CDR1 reads MNHNY; CDR2 reads SVGAGI (reference sequence). Trimming pared 0 bases from V and 8 bases from J, leaving 7 bases between. The chain joins TRBV6-6 to TRBJ1-2; D not certain. This sequence originates from a male donor in good health and CMV-seronegative. The source material was PBMCs. CDR3 in amino acids: CASSYSSEGYTF. CDR3 DNA sequence: TGTGCCAGCAGTTACTCGAGCGAAGGCTACACCTTC.